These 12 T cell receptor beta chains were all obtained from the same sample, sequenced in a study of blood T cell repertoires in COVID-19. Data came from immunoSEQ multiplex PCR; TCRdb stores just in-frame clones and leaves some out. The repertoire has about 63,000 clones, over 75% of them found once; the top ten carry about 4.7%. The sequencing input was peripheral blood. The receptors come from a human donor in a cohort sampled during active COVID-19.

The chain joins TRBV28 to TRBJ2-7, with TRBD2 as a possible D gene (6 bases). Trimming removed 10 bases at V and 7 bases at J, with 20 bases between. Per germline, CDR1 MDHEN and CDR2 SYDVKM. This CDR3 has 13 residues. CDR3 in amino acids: CATFPQPGVEQYF. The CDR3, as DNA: TGTGCCACCTTCCCCCAACCGGGAGTAGAGCAGTACTTC.

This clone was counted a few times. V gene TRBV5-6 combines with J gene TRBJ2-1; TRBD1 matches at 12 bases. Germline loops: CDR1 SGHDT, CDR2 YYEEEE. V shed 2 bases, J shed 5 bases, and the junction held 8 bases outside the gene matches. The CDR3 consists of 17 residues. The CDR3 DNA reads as TGTGCCAGCAGCTTCACCGGGACAGGGGGCTTCAACAATGAGCAGTTCTTC. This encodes CASSFTGTGGFNNEQFF. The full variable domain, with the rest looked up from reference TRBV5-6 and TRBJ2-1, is DAGVTQSPTHLIKTRGQQVTLRCSPKSGHDTVSWYQQALGQGPQFIFQYYEEEERQRGNFPDRFSGHQFPNYSSELNVNALLLGDSALYLCASSFTGTGGFNNEQFFGPGTRLTVL.

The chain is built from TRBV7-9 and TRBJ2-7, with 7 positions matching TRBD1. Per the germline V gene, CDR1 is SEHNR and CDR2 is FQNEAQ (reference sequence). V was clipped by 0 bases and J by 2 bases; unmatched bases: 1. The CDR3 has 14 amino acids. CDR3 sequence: CASSLAGQTYEQYF. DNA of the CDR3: TGTGCCAGCAGCTTAGCGGGACAGACCTACGAGCAGTACTTC.

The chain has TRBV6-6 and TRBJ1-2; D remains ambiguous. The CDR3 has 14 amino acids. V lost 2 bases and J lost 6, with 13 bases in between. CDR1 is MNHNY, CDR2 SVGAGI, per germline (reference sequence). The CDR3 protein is CASSYGLSEDGYTF. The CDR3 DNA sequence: TGTGCCAGCAGTTACGGACTGTCCGAGGATGGCTACACCTTC.

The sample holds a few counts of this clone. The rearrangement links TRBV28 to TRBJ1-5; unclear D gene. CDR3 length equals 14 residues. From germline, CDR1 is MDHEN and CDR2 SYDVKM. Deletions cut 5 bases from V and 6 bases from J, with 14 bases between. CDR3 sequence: CASSAVGAGQPQHF. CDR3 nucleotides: TGTGCCAGCAGTGCCGTGGGTGCGGGTCAGCCCCAGCATTTT.

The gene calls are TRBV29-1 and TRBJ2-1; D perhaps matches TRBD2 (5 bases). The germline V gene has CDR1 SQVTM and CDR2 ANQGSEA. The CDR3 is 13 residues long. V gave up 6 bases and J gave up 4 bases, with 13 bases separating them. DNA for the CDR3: TGCAGCGTCATGGAGGAAGGGTACAATGAGCAGTTCTTC. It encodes CSVMEEGYNEQFF.

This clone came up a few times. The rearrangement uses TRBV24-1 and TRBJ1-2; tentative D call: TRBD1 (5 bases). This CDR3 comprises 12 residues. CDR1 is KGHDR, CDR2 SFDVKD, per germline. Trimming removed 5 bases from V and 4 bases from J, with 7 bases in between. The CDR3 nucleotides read TGTGCCACCAGTGCTCAGGGCTATGGCTACACCTTC. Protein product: CATSAQGYGYTF.

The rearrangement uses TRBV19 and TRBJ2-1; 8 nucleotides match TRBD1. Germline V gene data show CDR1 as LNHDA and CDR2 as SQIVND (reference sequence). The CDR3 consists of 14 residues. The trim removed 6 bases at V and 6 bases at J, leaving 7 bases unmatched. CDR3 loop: CASRDRVLGNEQFF. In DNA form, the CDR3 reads TGTGCCAGTAGGGACAGGGTATTGGGCAATGAGCAGTTCTTC. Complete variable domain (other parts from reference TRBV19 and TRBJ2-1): DGGITQSPKYLFRKEGQNVTLSCEQNLNHDAMYWYRQDPGQGLRLIYYSQIVNDFQKGDIAEGYSVSREKKESFPLTVTSAQKNPTAFYLCASRDRVLGNEQFFGPGTRLTVL.

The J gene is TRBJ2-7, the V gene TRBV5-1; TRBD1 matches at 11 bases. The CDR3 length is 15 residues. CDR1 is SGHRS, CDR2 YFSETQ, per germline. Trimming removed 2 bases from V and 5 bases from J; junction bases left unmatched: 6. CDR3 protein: CASSFGTGGINEQYF. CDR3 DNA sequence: TGCGCCAGCAGCTTCGGGACAGGGGGTATCAACGAGCAGTACTTC. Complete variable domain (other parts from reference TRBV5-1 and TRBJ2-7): KAGVTQTPRYLIKTRGQQVTLSCSPISGHRSVSWYQQTPGQGLQFLFEYFSETQRNKGNFPGRFSGRQFSNSRSEMNVSTLELGDSALYLCASSFGTGGINEQYFGPGTRLTVT.

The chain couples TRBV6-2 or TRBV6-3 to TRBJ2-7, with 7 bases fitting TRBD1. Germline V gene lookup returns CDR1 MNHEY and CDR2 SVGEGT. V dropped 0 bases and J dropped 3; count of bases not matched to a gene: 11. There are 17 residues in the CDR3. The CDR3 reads CASSYSSNRGRGYEQYF. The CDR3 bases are TGTGCCAGCAGTTACTCGTCCAACAGGGGACGAGGCTACGAGCAGTACTTC.

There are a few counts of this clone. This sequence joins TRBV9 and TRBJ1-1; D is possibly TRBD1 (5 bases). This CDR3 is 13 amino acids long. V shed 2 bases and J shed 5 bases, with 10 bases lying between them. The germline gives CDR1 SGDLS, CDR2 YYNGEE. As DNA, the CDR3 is TGTGCCAGCAGCGTGGGGGGTGCGACTGAAGCTTTCTTT. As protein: CASSVGGATEAFF.

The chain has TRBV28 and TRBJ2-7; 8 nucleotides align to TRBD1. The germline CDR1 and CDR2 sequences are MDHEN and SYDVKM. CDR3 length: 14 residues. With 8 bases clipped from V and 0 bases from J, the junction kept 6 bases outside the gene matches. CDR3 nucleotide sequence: TGTGCCAGCTCGACAGGGGCCTTCTCCTACGAGCAGTACTTC. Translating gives CASSTGAFSYEQYF.